This T cell receptor beta chain was captured in a study of blood T cell repertoires in COVID-19. At the level of the study: PBMCs, B-cell-depleted T cells, or T cells were the source of the cDNA or gDNA that made up the material.

This clone was detected only once. In the authors' methods: Amplified reference gene primers provided the basis for estimating nucleated cell counts. Some clones are missing from TCRdb's copy, which holds only in-frame ones; the method was immunoSEQ multiplex PCR. V and J calls and clone size are given by that table; D and trimming were obtained from the DNA. The data contain hundreds of thousands of clones, roughly 76% of them singletons. Between the trimmed V and J ends, which lost 3 bases and 0 bases, there was a span of 9 bases. This CDR3 is built from 15 residues. Germline lookup yields CDR1 LGHDT and CDR2 YNNKEL (reference sequence).

V and J are TRBV3-1 (or the pseudogene TRBV3-2) and TRBJ1-3; D is undetermined. Sequencing was done on a sample of peripheral blood. The receptor was derived from a woman over 75 with COVID-19, enrolled during active disease. The CDR3 nucleotides are TGTGCCAGCAGCCAGTCTAGGAACTCTGGAAACACCATATATTTT. It encodes CASSQSRNSGNTIYF.